The 14 T cell receptor beta chains below come from one sample, sequenced in a study of Ad26.COV2.S vaccination and SARS-CoV-2 variants. Data came from immunoSEQ multiplex PCR; TCRdb stores just in-frame clones and leaves some out. The table has 250,000 or so clones, approximately 88% seen once. Treatment reported: 15 to 20 received Ad26.COV2.S at low or high dose, single or two shots; a few received placebo; per-sample allocation not given. Sample collection was performed on day 63 after the first vaccine or placebo injection. The sample here was peripheral blood, taken in a trial of Ad26.COV2.S vaccine versus placebo. All receptors derive from a person aged 18 to 59 who received the Ad26.COV2.S COVID-19 vaccine or a placebo.

This chain uses TRBV5-8 with TRBJ2-5; the D is unclear. CDR3 length: 15 amino acids. V lost 3 bases, J lost 0 bases, and 12 bases lay in between. Looked up from germline, CDR1 is SGHTS and CDR2 is YDEGEE. CDR3 coding DNA: TGTGCCAGCAGCTCGAAAGGACGGAACCAAGAGACCCAGTACTTC. Translated: CASSSKGRNQETQYF.

The chain employs TRBV18 and TRBJ2-3, with 8 nucleotides matching TRBD2. Losses at the gene ends were 4 bases for V and 2 bases for J; bases not matched to a gene: 11. From germline, CDR1 is KGHSH and CDR2 LQKENI. The CDR3 covers 17 residues. The CDR3 DNA follows: TGTGCCAGCTCACTTATAGCGGGAAAACAAAACACAGATACGCAGTATTTT. Protein: CASSLIAGKQNTDTQYF.

V usage is TRBV6-5 and J usage is TRBJ2-3; the match to TRBD1 covers 11 bases. J lost 4 bases, V lost 6 bases, and 6 bases had no gene match. Germline V gives CDR1 MNHEY, CDR2 SVGAGI. The CDR3 is 15 amino acids. The CDR3 reads CASSDRDRGSDTQYF. CDR3 coding DNA: TGTGCCAGCAGCGACCGGGACAGGGGGTCAGATACGCAGTATTTT.

This rearrangement joins TRBV5-3 to TRBJ1-2, with 7 bases aligning to TRBD1. Being an ORF, TRBV5-3 has a function that is uncertain. The CDR3 runs to 13 residues. V shed 3 bases, J shed 5 bases, and the junction held 4 bases outside the gene matches. The CDR3 here is CARSWETGYGYTF. The CDR3 nucleotides are TGTGCCAGAAGCTGGGAGACAGGGTATGGCTACACCTTC.

The V call is TRBV7-9, the J call TRBJ1-1; the D gene is possibly TRBD1 (6 bases). Trimming took off 1 base at V and 4 bases at J, with 13 bases between the two ends. CDR1 and CDR2 from the germline V gene are SEHNR and FQNEAQ (reference sequence). The CDR3 loop spans 15 amino acids. The CDR3, as DNA: TGTGCCAGCAGCTTAGGGAACAGGGCCGGCACTGAAGCTTTCTTT. Its translation: CASSLGNRAGTEAFF.

This rearrangement joins TRBV30 to TRBJ1-6; TRBD1 might be the D (5 bases). Trimming stripped 5 bases from V and 3 bases from J, with 11 bases between. In germline, CDR1 is GTSNPN, CDR2 SVGIG (reference sequence). CDR3 size: 14 residues. The CDR3 bases are TGTGCCTGGGGGGGAGTTGACTATAATTCACCCCTCCACTTT. This encodes CAWGGVDYNSPLHF.

The chain has TRBV3-1 (or the pseudogene TRBV3-2) and TRBJ1-1; TRBD1 is a possible D gene (6 bases). CDR3 length equals 18 residues. CDR1 and CDR2 from the germline V gene are LGHDT and YNNKEL (reference sequence). V was pared by 1 base and J by 1 base, with 19 bases between. DNA of the CDR3: TGTGCCAGCAGCCAAGTGGTTCCCAGGGGCCCACAGAACACTGAAGCTTTCTTT. It specifies CASSQVVPRGPQNTEAFF.

The chain recombines TRBV7-2 with TRBJ2-2; no reliable D call. CDR1 and CDR2 from the germline V gene are SGHTA and FQGNSA. The CDR3 is 17 residues long. Trimming pared 6 bases from V and 0 bases from J, leaving 17 bases between. CDR3 sequence reads: CASRSSLFPANTGELFF. The CDR3 bases are TGTGCCAGCAGATCCAGTCTTTTTCCGGCGAACACCGGGGAGCTGTTTTTT. Together with reference TRBV7-2 and TRBJ2-2, the CDR3 gives the full variable domain: GAGVSQSPSNKVTEKGKDVELRCDPISGHTALYWYRQSLGQGLEFLIYFQGNSAPDKSGLPSDRFSAERTGGSVSTLTIQRTQQEDSAVYLCASRSSLFPANTGELFFGEGSRLTVL.

This chain uses TRBV4-1 with TRBJ1-2; TRBD1 agrees at 8 bases. From germline, CDR1 is MGHRA and CDR2 YSYEKL. V shed 1 base, J shed 1 base, and the junction held 11 bases outside the gene matches. The CDR3 runs to 18 residues. CDR3 sequence (DNA): TGCGCCAGCAGCCAAGCCCCGGGACAGGCCCTTTTTAACTATGGCTACACCTTC. Translating it yields CASSQAPGQALFNYGYTF.

The CDR3 nucleotides read TGTGCCAGCAGCTCCCGGGGCGGGGGGCCTGAAGCTTTCTTT. Translating it yields CASSSRGGGPEAFF. This chain connects TRBV5-4 to TRBJ1-1, with D possibly being TRBD1 (6 bases). This CDR3 comprises 14 residues. Germline loops: CDR1 SGHNT, CDR2 YYREEE (reference sequence). The germline V and J ends were trimmed by 3 bases and 6 bases, with 15 bases remaining between them. Combining the CDR3 with reference TRBV5-4 and TRBJ1-1 gives the whole variable domain ETGVTQSPTHLIKTRGQQVTLRCSSQSGHNTVSWYQQALGQGPQFIFQYYREEENGRGNFPPRFSGLQFPNYSSELNVNALELDDSALYLCASSSRGGGPEAFFGQGTRLTVV.

The V gene is TRBV7-3, the J gene TRBJ2-3; 9 nucleotides agree with TRBD1. J lost 4 bases, V lost 4 bases, and 6 bases had no gene match. Germline V gene sequence: CDR1 SGHTA, CDR2 FQGTGA. The CDR3 contains 15 residues. CDR3 nucleotides: TGTGCCAGCAGCTCTGGACAGGGGTGGGCAGATACGCAGTATTTT. This translates into CASSSGQGWADTQYF.

The V gene is TRBV24-1, the J gene TRBJ2-1; 7 positions agree with TRBD1. J lost 5 bases, V lost 1 base, and 7 bases had no gene match. The CDR3 consists of 16 residues. Germline V CDR1 and CDR2: KGHDR, SFDVKD. Here the CDR3 reads CATSDLGRGTNNEQFF. In DNA form, the CDR3 reads TGTGCCACCAGTGATTTAGGCAGGGGGACCAACAATGAGCAGTTCTTC.

The chain joins TRBV24-1 to TRBJ2-3, with 10 positions matching TRBD1. J lost 3 bases, V lost 0 bases, and 5 bases had no gene match. CDR1 is KGHDR and CDR2 is SFDVKD in the germline V gene. The length of the CDR3 is 17 residues. In nucleotides, the CDR3 is TGTGCCACCAGTGATTTGCCCGGGACAGGGGTAACAGATACGCAGTATTTT. This gives the protein CATSDLPGTGVTDTQYF.

In its sample, this clone was seen many times. Here the CDR3 DNA reads TGTGCCAGCAGTTCAACTAGCGGGGGGGCCTACGAGCAGTACTTC. It codes for CASSSTSGGAYEQYF. The chain uses TRBV6-2 or TRBV6-3 and TRBJ2-7; TRBD2 matches 13 bases. From germline, CDR1 is MNHEY and CDR2 SVGEGT. The CDR3 consists of 15 residues. Losses at the gene ends were 4 bases for V and 2 bases for J; bases not matched to a gene: 2.